This T cell receptor (beta chain) was profiled in a study of CD8+ T cells in alopecia areata. Treatment described: oral pan-JAK inhibitor, 5-10 mg twice daily. RNA was extracted and reverse transcribed into cDNA as the sequencing template. Data came from immunoSEQ multiplex PCR; TCRdb stores just in-frame clones and leaves some out. The sample has approximately 140,000 clones; about 85% are singletons. V shed 5 bases, J shed 6 bases, and the junction held 14 bases outside the gene matches. Germline V CDR1 and CDR2: SNHLY, FYNNEI. The CDR3 extends over 16 amino acids. The specimen was CD8+ T cells sorted from blood, collected at week 4, from a patient treated with tofacitinib. This sequence joins TRBV2 and TRBJ2-3; TRBD2 aligns across 7 bases. This sequence originates from a human donor with alopecia areata. CDR3 nucleotide sequence: TGTGCCAGCAGTCCCATCGCGGGAGTCTTCGGCGATACGCAGTATTTT. This translates into CASSPIAGVFGDTQYF.